This record looks at one TCR beta chain sequence and its context. This sample is part of a study of PD-L1 blockade in urothelial cancer. Background on the study: Researchers looked at the blood 3 weeks (second dose) and 6 weeks after treatment began. A median of 141,255 T cells was found in the blood samples.

Germline V lookup: CDR1 WSHSY, CDR2 SAAADI. The CDR3 sequence is 13 residues long. With 8 bases clipped from V and 6 bases from J, the junction kept 2 bases outside the gene matches. TCRdb keeps only in-frame clones here, not all; method: immunoSEQ multiplex PCR. In the table there are about 21,000 clones, nearly 90% of which are singletons. The source material was PBMCs, sampled around atezolizumab (anti-PD-L1) treatment. This sequence was found in a woman aged 60-70 years with urothelial cancer. The J gene is TRBJ1-4, the V gene TRBV10-2, with 11 bases lining up with TRBD1. CDR3 in DNA: TGCGCCAGCGGGACAGGGGGTCATGAAAAACTGTTTTTT. Its translation: CASGTGGHEKLFF.